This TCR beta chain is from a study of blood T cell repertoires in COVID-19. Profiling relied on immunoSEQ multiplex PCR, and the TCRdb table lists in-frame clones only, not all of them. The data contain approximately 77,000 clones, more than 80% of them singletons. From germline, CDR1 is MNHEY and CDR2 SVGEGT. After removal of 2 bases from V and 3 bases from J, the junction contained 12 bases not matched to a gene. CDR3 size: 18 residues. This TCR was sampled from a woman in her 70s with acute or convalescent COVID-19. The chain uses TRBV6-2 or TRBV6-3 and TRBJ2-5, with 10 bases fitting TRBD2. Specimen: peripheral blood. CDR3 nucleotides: TGTGCCAGCAGTTACCATGCAACCCCCGGGACTAGCGAAGAGACCCAGTACTTC. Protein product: CASSYHATPGTSEETQYF.